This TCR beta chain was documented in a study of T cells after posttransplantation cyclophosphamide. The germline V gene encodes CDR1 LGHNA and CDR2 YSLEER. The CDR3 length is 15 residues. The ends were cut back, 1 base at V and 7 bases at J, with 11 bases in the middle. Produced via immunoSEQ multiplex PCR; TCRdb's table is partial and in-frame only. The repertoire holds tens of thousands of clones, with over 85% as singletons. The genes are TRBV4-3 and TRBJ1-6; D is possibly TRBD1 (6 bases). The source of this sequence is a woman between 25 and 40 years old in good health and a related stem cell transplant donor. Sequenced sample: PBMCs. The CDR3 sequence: CASSQARDKNSPLHF. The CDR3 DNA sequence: TGCGCCAGCAGCCAAGCCCGGGACAAAAATTCACCCCTCCACTTT.